Below, one TCR beta chain is given with its context. What it binds is unknown. This same CDR3 is encoded by further DNA sequences in the sample. The sample originates from a study of shared clonotypes between healthy human individuals. Clones were read by immunoSEQ multiplex PCR, and TCRdb kept only the in-frame ones, dropping some. The table includes fewer than 400,000 clones, around 67% detected once. Whole-study findings and limits: Collection of samples was limited to blood; tissue repertoires likely differ.

There were only Caucasian adults among the donors, and all lived in Nashville, Tennessee. CD4+ cell separation produced CD45RA+ naive and CD45RA-negative memory subsets. This TCR came from a man aged 30-40 years in good health. Material for sequencing was memory CD4+ T cells sorted from blood. Subset meaning: CD45RA-negative fraction.

CDR3 amino acids: CASSPGYEQYF. In DNA, the CDR3 is TGTGCCAGCAGTCCTGGATACGAGCAGTACTTC. The rearrangement uses TRBV7-6 and TRBJ2-7, with D uncertain. The CDR3 has 11 amino acids. The V and J ends lost 6 bases and 4 bases respectively, with 7 bases between them. Germline loops: CDR1 SGHVS, CDR2 FNYEAQ.